These T cell receptor beta chains were read from a single sample in a study of blood T cell repertoires in COVID-19. The data were produced by immunoSEQ multiplex PCR, yet TCRdb's version contains in-frame clones alone and is incomplete. Seen here are 150,000 or so clones, roughly 80% observed once, and the top ten hold roughly 3%. The material sequenced was peripheral blood. These receptors originate from a woman aged 40 to 50 with active or convalescent COVID-19. Each CDR3 is given with its conserved first and last residue. D genes are given only for firm matches. A clone size is listed for some rows: how often the clone was seen (once, few, many), or a class if it is expanded.

V gene: TRBV4-2
J gene: TRBJ2-3
clone size: .
D gene: .
CDR3 protein: CATSPGAGTDTQYF
CDR3 DNA: TGTGCCACCTCTCCGGGAGCGGGCACAGATACGCAGTATTTT

V gene: TRBV2
J gene: TRBJ2-3
clone size: .
D gene: .
CDR3 protein: CASATPLAGYTDTQYF
CDR3 DNA: TGTGCCAGCGCTACCCCTCTGGCAGGGTACACAGATACGCAGTATTTT

V gene: TRBV2
J gene: TRBJ1-2
clone size: few
D gene: .
CDR3 protein: CASILDRGLNYGYTF
CDR3 DNA: .

V gene: TRBV18
J gene: TRBJ1-2
clone size: once
D gene: TRBD1
CDR3 protein: CASSPTRQGEVYTF
CDR3 DNA: TGTGCCAGCTCACCAACGCGACAGGGTGAGGTCTACACCTTC

V gene: TRBV19
J gene: TRBJ1-2
clone size: .
D gene: TRBD1
CDR3 protein: CASSVFRDRVYGYTF
CDR3 DNA: TGTGCCAGTAGTGTTTTCCGGGACAGGGTGTATGGCTACACCTTC

V gene: TRBV4-3
J gene: TRBJ2-1
clone size: .
D gene: TRBD2
CDR3 protein: CASSQGASGNEQFF
CDR3 DNA: TGCGCCAGCAGCCAAGGGGCTAGCGGGAATGAGCAGTTCTTC

V gene: TRBV7-2
J gene: TRBJ1-2
clone size: .
D gene: TRBD1
CDR3 protein: CASSLGQGSFYGYTF
CDR3 DNA: TGTGCCAGCAGCCTTGGACAGGGGTCGTTCTATGGCTACACCTTC

V gene: TRBV28
J gene: TRBJ1-4
clone size: .
D gene: TRBD1
CDR3 protein: CASTDPGQVGFNEKLFF
CDR3 DNA: TGTGCCAGCACCGATCCGGGACAGGTGGGGTTTAATGAAAAACTGTTTTTT

V gene: TRBV24-1
J gene: TRBJ1-2
clone size: .
D gene: TRBD1
CDR3 protein: CATSDWDRGYGYTF
CDR3 DNA: TGTGCCACCAGTGATTGGGACAGGGGCTATGGCTACACCTTC

V gene: TRBV19
J gene: TRBJ1-5
clone size: .
D gene: .
CDR3 protein: CASSIFDPGWVVANQPQHF
CDR3 DNA: TGTGCCAGTAGTATTTTCGATCCAGGGTGGGTCGTAGCCAATCAGCCCCAGCATTTT

V gene: TRBV28
J gene: TRBJ1-2
clone size: .
D gene: TRBD1
CDR3 protein: CASSLGQGYGYTF
CDR3 DNA: TGTGCCAGCAGTCTCGGACAGGGCTATGGCTACACCTTC

V gene: TRBV28
J gene: TRBJ1-5
clone size: once
D gene: .
CDR3 protein: CASSPPAAGVGQPQHF
CDR3 DNA: TGTGCCAGCAGTCCACCTGCCGCAGGGGTCGGGCAGCCCCAGCATTTT

V gene: TRBV6-5
J gene: TRBJ1-1
clone size: .
D gene: .
CDR3 protein: CASSYSWGGEVTEAFF
CDR3 DNA: TGTGCCAGCAGTTACTCTTGGGGGGGCGAGGTCACTGAAGCTTTCTTT

V gene: TRBV5-5
J gene: TRBJ2-5
clone size: .
D gene: .
CDR3 protein: CASSPGILGVGTETQYF
CDR3 DNA: TGTGCCAGCAGCCCGGGGATTTTGGGAGTAGGAACGGAGACCCAGTACTTC

V gene: TRBV5-8
J gene: TRBJ2-2
clone size: .
D gene: .
CDR3 protein: CASSLVQQANTGELFF
CDR3 DNA: TGTGCCAGCAGCTTGGTACAGCAAGCGAACACCGGGGAGCTGTTTTTT

V gene: TRBV5-6
J gene: TRBJ1-6
clone size: once
D gene: .
CDR3 protein: CASSLASRSPLHF
CDR3 DNA: TGTGCCAGCAGCCTTGCATCCCGGTCACCCCTCCACTTT

V gene: TRBV7-9
J gene: TRBJ1-2
clone size: .
D gene: TRBD1
CDR3 protein: CASSLAFRDRGRHGYTF
CDR3 DNA: TGTGCCAGCAGCTTAGCCTTCCGGGACAGGGGAAGGCATGGCTACACCTTC

V gene: TRBV28
J gene: TRBJ2-7
clone size: .
D gene: TRBD2
CDR3 protein: CASSSGGGGSYEQYF
CDR3 DNA: TGTGCCAGCAGTTCCGGGGGGGGAGGCTCCTACGAGCAGTACTTC

V gene: TRBV30
J gene: TRBJ1-6
clone size: .
D gene: .
CDR3 protein: CAWAGPGGPLHF
CDR3 DNA: TGTGCCTGGGCGGGCCCCGGGGGGCCCCTCCACTTT

V gene: TRBV6-6
J gene: TRBJ1-1
clone size: .
D gene: .
CDR3 protein: CASSYISSNTEAFF
CDR3 DNA: TGTGCCAGCAGTTACATCAGTTCGAACACTGAAGCTTTCTTT

V gene: TRBV7-9
J gene: TRBJ2-3
clone size: .
D gene: .
CDR3 protein: CASSLLEFRTDTQYF
CDR3 DNA: TGTGCCAGCAGCTTATTGGAGTTTCGCACAGATACGCAGTATTTT

V gene: TRBV13
J gene: TRBJ2-2
clone size: .
D gene: .
CDR3 protein: CASSSLEGTGELFF
CDR3 DNA: TGTGCCAGCAGCTCCCTGGAGGGCACCGGGGAGCTGTTTTTT

V gene: TRBV18
J gene: TRBJ2-1
clone size: .
D gene: .
CDR3 protein: CASLAGPYDNEQFF
CDR3 DNA: TGTGCCAGCTTGGCAGGCCCTTACGACAATGAGCAGTTCTTC

V gene: TRBV2
J gene: TRBJ2-2
clone size: .
D gene: .
CDR3 protein: CASRKTPQVKNTGELFF
CDR3 DNA: TGTGCCAGCAGGAAAACGCCACAGGTGAAGAACACCGGGGAGCTGTTTTTT

V gene: TRBV5-6
J gene: TRBJ1-6
clone size: .
D gene: .
CDR3 protein: CASSPLTAPNSPLHF
CDR3 DNA: TGTGCCAGCAGCCCCTTGACAGCGCCGAATTCACCCCTCCACTTT

V gene: TRBV28
J gene: TRBJ2-7
clone size: .
D gene: TRBD1
CDR3 protein: CASGEQGAHYEQYF
CDR3 DNA: TGTGCCAGCGGTGAACAGGGGGCTCATTACGAGCAGTACTTC

V gene: TRBV27
J gene: TRBJ2-1
clone size: .
D gene: TRBD1
CDR3 protein: CASSPRTGHNEQFF
CDR3 DNA: TGTGCCAGCAGTCCCCGGACAGGGCACAATGAGCAGTTCTTC

V gene: TRBV4-1
J gene: TRBJ1-1
clone size: .
D gene: .
CDR3 protein: CASSQEIVFMNTEAFF
CDR3 DNA: TGCGCCAGCAGCCAAGAGATAGTTTTCATGAACACTGAAGCTTTCTTT

V gene: TRBV6-6
J gene: TRBJ2-2
clone size: .
D gene: .
CDR3 protein: CASSYTQNTGELFF
CDR3 DNA: TGTGCCAGCAGTTACACTCAGAACACCGGGGAGCTGTTTTTT

V gene: TRBV6-5
J gene: TRBJ1-1
clone size: .
D gene: .
CDR3 protein: CASSYDRLNTEAFF
CDR3 DNA: TGTGCCAGCAGTTACGACAGGTTGAACACTGAAGCTTTCTTT

V gene: TRBV6-1
J gene: TRBJ2-2
clone size: .
D gene: .
CDR3 protein: CASSEHWGANTGELFF
CDR3 DNA: TGTGCCAGCAGTGAACATTGGGGGGCGAACACCGGGGAGCTGTTTTTT

V gene: TRBV6-2/TRBV6-3
J gene: TRBJ2-7
clone size: .
D gene: .
CDR3 protein: CASSYSIEGGEQYF
CDR3 DNA: TGTGCCAGCAGTTACTCGATTGAAGGCGGCGAGCAGTACTTC

V gene: TRBV20-1
J gene: TRBJ2-7
clone size: .
D gene: TRBD1
CDR3 protein: CSASSGTGNSYEQYF
CDR3 DNA: TGCAGTGCCAGTTCCGGGACAGGTAATTCCTACGAGCAGTACTTC

V gene: TRBV2
J gene: TRBJ2-1
clone size: .
D gene: .
CDR3 protein: CASSLGGSHNEQFF
CDR3 DNA: TGTGCCAGCAGCCTTGGAGGGAGCCACAATGAGCAGTTCTTC

V gene: TRBV11-2
J gene: TRBJ1-5
clone size: .
D gene: .
CDR3 protein: CASSLRASSNQPQHF
CDR3 DNA: TGTGCCAGCAGCTTAAGAGCCTCTAGCAATCAGCCCCAGCATTTT

V gene: TRBV19
J gene: TRBJ2-5
clone size: .
D gene: TRBD2
CDR3 protein: CASSTLAGVSGGSETQYF
CDR3 DNA: TGTGCCAGTAGTACGCTAGCGGGAGTTTCAGGGGGTTCGGAGACCCAGTACTTC

V gene: TRBV27
J gene: TRBJ2-7
clone size: .
D gene: .
CDR3 protein: CASTPQKRGTAYEQYF
CDR3 DNA: TGTGCCAGCACCCCCCAAAAACGGGGAACCGCCTACGAGCAGTACTTC

V gene: TRBV28
J gene: TRBJ2-7
clone size: .
D gene: TRBD1
CDR3 protein: CASSIRQGVNYEQYF
CDR3 DNA: TGTGCCAGCAGTATAAGACAGGGCGTGAACTACGAGCAGTACTTC

V gene: TRBV6-5
J gene: TRBJ1-2
clone size: .
D gene: .
CDR3 protein: CASSYSARGSAGGYTF
CDR3 DNA: TGTGCCAGCAGTTACTCGGCACGGGGGAGCGCGGGTGGCTACACCTTC

V gene: TRBV2
J gene: TRBJ1-3
clone size: .
D gene: .
CDR3 protein: CASRAYSGNTIYF
CDR3 DNA: TGTGCCAGCAGAGCTTACTCTGGAAACACCATATATTTT

V gene: TRBV27
J gene: TRBJ1-5
clone size: few
D gene: .
CDR3 protein: CASSYDSSNQPQHF
CDR3 DNA: TGTGCCAGCAGTTATGACAGCAGCAATCAGCCCCAGCATTTT

V gene: TRBV5-1
J gene: TRBJ2-3
clone size: .
D gene: .
CDR3 protein: CASSLERLGSTDTQYF
CDR3 DNA: TGCGCCAGCAGCTTGGAAAGACTCGGGAGCACAGATACGCAGTATTTT

V gene: TRBV30
J gene: TRBJ2-7
clone size: .
D gene: TRBD1
CDR3 protein: CAWSVRAQGVRNEQYF
CDR3 DNA: TGTGCCTGGAGTGTACGAGCGCAGGGGGTTCGAAACGAGCAGTACTTC

V gene: TRBV27
J gene: TRBJ2-1
clone size: .
D gene: TRBD2
CDR3 protein: CASSFGLAGEEQFF
CDR3 DNA: TGTGCCAGCAGTTTTGGACTAGCGGGGGAAGAGCAGTTCTTC

V gene: TRBV5-1
J gene: TRBJ2-3
clone size: .
D gene: TRBD1
CDR3 protein: CASSTTGGRTDTQYF
CDR3 DNA: TGCGCCAGCAGCACGACAGGGGGCAGGACAGATACGCAGTATTTT

V gene: TRBV11-3
J gene: TRBJ2-7
clone size: .
D gene: TRBD1
CDR3 protein: CAQGQGDSYEQYF
CDR3 DNA: TGTGCCCAGGGGCAGGGGGACTCCTACGAGCAGTACTTC